The clone carrying this T cell receptor beta chain occurred a few times. No antigen is known for it. This sample is part of a study of T cell responses to AZD1222 COVID-19 vaccine. The protocol was immunoSEQ multiplex PCR, while the TCRdb copy is restricted to in-frame clones and leaves out a portion. This sample carries tens of thousands of clones, about 90% of them seen once, and the ten largest clones take 10%. Overall study results and limits: Donors, mostly white British, included more females; clonal diversity was possibly underestimated. Repertoires were obtained solely post-peak T cell response. Vaccine-related CD4 TCRs covered spike, predominating at 160-218 and 743-854.

V was pared by 6 bases and J by 4 bases, with 13 bases between. This CDR3 comprises 13 residues. Germline CDR1 SNHLY, CDR2 FYNNEI. This sample comprised peripheral blood, obtained on day 0 of MenACWY control vaccination. V usage is TRBV2 and J usage is TRBJ2-7, with D uncertain. This TCR was sampled from an adult in good health. CDR3 sequence (DNA): TGTGCCAGCAGCGGCGGATGGGGATACGAGCAGTACTTC. Protein sequence: CASSGGWGYEQYF.